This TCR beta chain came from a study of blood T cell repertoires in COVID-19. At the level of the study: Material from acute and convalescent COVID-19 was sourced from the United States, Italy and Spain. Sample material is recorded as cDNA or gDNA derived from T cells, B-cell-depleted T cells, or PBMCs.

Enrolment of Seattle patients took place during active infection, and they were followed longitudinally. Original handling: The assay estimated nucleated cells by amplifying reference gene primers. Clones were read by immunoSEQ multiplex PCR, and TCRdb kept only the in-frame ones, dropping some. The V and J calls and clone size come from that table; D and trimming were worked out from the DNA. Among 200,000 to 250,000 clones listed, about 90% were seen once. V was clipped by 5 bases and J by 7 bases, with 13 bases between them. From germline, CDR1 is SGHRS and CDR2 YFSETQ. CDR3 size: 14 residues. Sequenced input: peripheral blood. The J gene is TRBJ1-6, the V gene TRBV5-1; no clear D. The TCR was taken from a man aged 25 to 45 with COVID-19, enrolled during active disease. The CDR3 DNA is TGCGCCAGCAGGGAGGGAGAGGGCAATTCACCCCTCCACTTT. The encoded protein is CASREGEGNSPLHF.